This TCR beta chain was captured by sequencing in a study of T cells in Graves' hyperthyroidism and ophthalmopathy. Sampled blood dates from first hyperthyroidism diagnosis, and it precedes any ophthalmopathy symptoms. Amplified regions were TCR beta CDR3 sequences from RNA transcripts. TCR CDR3 regions were first amplified by RT-PCR with HTBI primers. TCRdb independently ran MiXCR on the multiplex PCR reads; one entry per CDR3 protein. The sample gives 690,000 or so distinct CDR3 sequences, about 19% of which show up once; roughly 17% is in the top ten. This clonotype was sampled from a woman in her forties or fifties with Graves' hyperthyroidism that later progressed to Graves' ophthalmopathy. Sequencing was done on a sample of blood.

The CDR3 coding sequence is TGTGCCTGGGATGACGGGACAGGGGATGGCTACACCTTC. Amino acid sequence: CAWDDGTGDGYTF. The chain uses TRBV30 and TRBJ1-2, with TRBD1 matching 10 bases. Trimming cost V 5 bases and J 6 bases; bases outside gene matches: 6. The CDR3 has 13 residues. The germline V gene has CDR1 GTSNPN and CDR2 SVGIG (reference sequence).